These T cell receptor beta chains were read from a single sample in a study of shared clonotypes between healthy human individuals. Here immunoSEQ multiplex PCR was the method, and the copy in TCRdb shows in-frame clones only, minus some. The sample shows hundreds of thousands of clones, around 92% of them seen only once. What was sequenced was naive CD8+ T cells sorted from blood. These receptors were taken from a man in his thirties or forties in good health. Both conserved end residues are part of each CDR3. The order of the fields is J gene, D gene, clone size, V gene, CDR3 protein. A D gene is named only where the DNA matches it firmly. A row's size may be missing; if present it is once, few, many or a size class.

j_call: TRBJ2-7
d_call: -
clone_size: -
v_call: TRBV19
cdr3_aa: CASSIGDQTYEQYF

j_call: TRBJ2-1
d_call: TRBD2
clone_size: -
v_call: TRBV4-1
cdr3_aa: CASSQVLAGYNEQFF

j_call: TRBJ1-2
d_call: -
clone_size: few
v_call: TRBV2
cdr3_aa: CASSDNRAEGYTF

j_call: TRBJ1-5
d_call: -
clone_size: -
v_call: TRBV15
cdr3_aa: CATRDRNDQPQHF

j_call: TRBJ2-1
d_call: -
clone_size: -
v_call: TRBV7-9
cdr3_aa: CASSPTGNNEQFF

j_call: TRBJ2-3
d_call: -
clone_size: -
v_call: TRBV28
cdr3_aa: CASSRDTQYF

j_call: TRBJ2-7
d_call: -
clone_size: once
v_call: TRBV29-1
cdr3_aa: CSVTQDGSSYEQYF

j_call: TRBJ2-4
d_call: -
clone_size: -
v_call: TRBV15
cdr3_aa: CATSTGSKNIQYF

j_call: TRBJ2-7
d_call: TRBD2
clone_size: -
v_call: TRBV2
cdr3_aa: CASRDPGLADLYEQYF

j_call: TRBJ2-7
d_call: TRBD1
clone_size: -
v_call: TRBV28
cdr3_aa: CASIPTKGAREQYF

j_call: TRBJ2-7
d_call: TRBD2
clone_size: once
v_call: TRBV11-2
cdr3_aa: CASSLLAAYEQYF

j_call: TRBJ2-3
d_call: TRBD1
clone_size: -
v_call: TRBV10-3
cdr3_aa: CAISESDRGHSTDTQYF

j_call: TRBJ2-7
d_call: -
clone_size: -
v_call: TRBV2
cdr3_aa: CASTYLRGSPSYEQYF

j_call: TRBJ2-7
d_call: TRBD2
clone_size: -
v_call: TRBV2
cdr3_aa: CASRLAGGEGEQYF

j_call: TRBJ2-5
d_call: TRBD2
clone_size: -
v_call: TRBV29-1
cdr3_aa: CSVDDRGLAGEETQYF

j_call: TRBJ2-2
d_call: TRBD2
clone_size: -
v_call: TRBV9
cdr3_aa: CASSVASGRAPGELFF

j_call: TRBJ2-7
d_call: TRBD1
clone_size: -
v_call: TRBV5-4
cdr3_aa: CASSVLGQGLGYEQYF

j_call: TRBJ2-1
d_call: TRBD2
clone_size: -
v_call: TRBV7-2
cdr3_aa: CASSLDRRGLAGREQFF

j_call: TRBJ2-7
d_call: TRBD2
clone_size: -
v_call: TRBV28
cdr3_aa: CASSLTLAGGPSAYEQYF

j_call: TRBJ2-7
d_call: -
clone_size: -
v_call: TRBV4-3
cdr3_aa: CASSQETSQGWYEQYF

j_call: TRBJ2-5
d_call: TRBD2
clone_size: -
v_call: TRBV2
cdr3_aa: CAYARTSGRAETQYF

j_call: TRBJ1-3
d_call: TRBD1
clone_size: -
v_call: TRBV5-1
cdr3_aa: CASSEGTDSGNTIYF

j_call: TRBJ2-2
d_call: -
clone_size: -
v_call: TRBV28
cdr3_aa: CASSFRGIGTGELFF

j_call: TRBJ2-2
d_call: -
clone_size: -
v_call: TRBV14
cdr3_aa: CASSQDGSPRPNTGELFF